These T cell receptor beta chains were read from a single sample in a study of multiple sclerosis patients with progressive multifocal leukoencephalopathy. TCRdb's table, derived via immunoSEQ multiplex PCR, lists solely in-frame clones and lacks some. The table lists over 20,000 clones, approximately 89% of them singletons. The specimen was PBMCs, collected from a patient treated with natalizumab. These receptor sequences come from a man aged 30 to 39 with multiple sclerosis. Each CDR3 is given with its conserved first and last residue. Each record gives: clone size, V gene, CDR3 protein. Some rows mark clone size as missing; the rest say once, few, many or name a class of expanded clone.

abundance: once
v_gene: TRBV6-1
CDR3aa: CASRTSGRGSGELFF

abundance: once
v_gene: TRBV10-3
CDR3aa: CAISDPGLAGVHEQYF

abundance: .
v_gene: TRBV7-8
CDR3aa: CASSLWRAGTGELFF

abundance: .
v_gene: TRBV2
CDR3aa: CASRSRDRGRVTQYF

abundance: .
v_gene: TRBV4-1
CDR3aa: CASSRERSSYNEQFF

abundance: once
v_gene: TRBV9
CDR3aa: CASSVTDRGEGYTF

abundance: .
v_gene: TRBV9
CDR3aa: CASSGGGQVGANVLTF

abundance: .
v_gene: TRBV7-9
CDR3aa: CASSSYTDTQYF

abundance: .
v_gene: TRBV4-1
CDR3aa: CASSRDTTYEQYF

abundance: .
v_gene: TRBV5-5
CDR3aa: CASSSQRERIDTQYF

abundance: .
v_gene: TRBV11-2
CDR3aa: CASSLDGNTEAFF

abundance: once
v_gene: TRBV5-1
CDR3aa: CASPFAGEETQYF

abundance: .
v_gene: TRBV5-1
CDR3aa: CASSRLPGGGGADTQYF

abundance: .
v_gene: TRBV27
CDR3aa: CASRPTNFLYEQYF

abundance: .
v_gene: TRBV4-3
CDR3aa: CASSRQGINYGYTF

abundance: .
v_gene: TRBV29-1
CDR3aa: CSVVEGRTGVGNTIYF

abundance: .
v_gene: TRBV2
CDR3aa: CASSEWPIYSNQPRHF

abundance: .
v_gene: TRBV11-3
CDR3aa: CASSLPQGPLNIQYF

abundance: .
v_gene: TRBV11-3
CDR3aa: CASSSWGGSYNEQFF

abundance: .
v_gene: TRBV7-6
CDR3aa: CASSPKVDPTNEKLFF

abundance: .
v_gene: TRBV6-1
CDR3aa: CASSEWEGSATNEKLFF

abundance: .
v_gene: TRBV7-3
CDR3aa: CASSPGTSGTLSYNEQFF

abundance: .
v_gene: TRBV19
CDR3aa: CASSIGAGRGYTF

abundance: once
v_gene: TRBV11-3
CDR3aa: CASSTGGRQETQYF

abundance: .
v_gene: TRBV6-5
CDR3aa: CASSPGQPNTGELFF

abundance: .
v_gene: TRBV4-3
CDR3aa: CASSQITGAYGTDTQYF

abundance: once
v_gene: TRBV19
CDR3aa: CASSKRGLGAKNIQYF

abundance: once
v_gene: TRBV5-5
CDR3aa: CASSLAGQGVYYGYTF

abundance: .
v_gene: TRBV2
CDR3aa: CASSDRGGISSYNEQFF

abundance: .
v_gene: TRBV18
CDR3aa: CASSPLGTGGRNQPQHF

abundance: .
v_gene: TRBV6-5
CDR3aa: CASSPPTDSLYEQYF

abundance: once
v_gene: TRBV4-1
CDR3aa: CASSQDRGRGNTIYF

abundance: .
v_gene: TRBV6-5
CDR3aa: CASIPGTSGIGELFF

abundance: .
v_gene: TRBV6-1
CDR3aa: CASRDRPGYGYTF

abundance: .
v_gene: TRBV18
CDR3aa: CASSRSGYNQPQHF

abundance: .
v_gene: TRBV19
CDR3aa: CAADSLNQPQHF

abundance: .
v_gene: TRBV9
CDR3aa: CASSVAGTYNEQFF

abundance: .
v_gene: TRBV5-4
CDR3aa: CASSLASGASYEQYF